This T cell receptor (beta chain) was captured by sequencing in a study of tumor-infiltrating lymphocytes in localized non-small cell lung cancer. About the study: Each patient gave resected tumor and non-adjacent uninvolved lung tissue.

A remark on this clone: Its target is unknown.

Regarding the study as a whole: TCRbeta sequencing showed higher T cell infiltration in tumors than uninvolved lung. Immunotypes IM1 and IM2 had similar TCR-derived T-cell fractions. TCR sequencing covered a subset of patients with enough tissue.

Profiled with immunoSEQ multiplex PCR; TCRdb holds only in-frame clones, not every one. The sample lists about 14,000 clones, around two thirds occurring once. The CDR3 loop spans 15 amino acids. V lost 4 bases to trimming and J lost 2 bases, with 12 bases between them. CDR1 and CDR2 from the germline V gene are MDHEN and SYDVKM. The sequence was collected from a human donor with non-small cell lung cancer. Sequencing used uninvolved lung tissue not adjacent to the tumor. The chain uses TRBV28 and TRBJ1-3, with a possible D match to TRBD1 (6 bases). CDR3 DNA: TGTGCCAGCAGTTACCCGGACAGCACTGGAAACACCATATATTTT. This gives the protein CASSYPDSTGNTIYF.